Sequencing of this T cell receptor (beta chain) was carried out in a study of Tregs in tolerant kidney transplant recipients (dated 2019 in TCRdb). Looking at the study overall: The transplants used related donors with nonmyeloablative bone marrow transplantation, and mixed chimerism in the human trials was transient. TCRbeta sequencing was used in the study to identify donor-specific regulatory T cells before combined kidney and bone marrow transplantation, and the identified cells were then tracked after transplant. What the research found in general, with its limitations: Because only a small number of patients were included, the study had limitations, and the results will need to be validated in larger populations as well as under other immunosuppression protocols. Biological reproducibility was not directly addressed, though technical replication error appeared minimal. Because the PCR primers were changed over time for some patients, nucleotide-level comparison could not be performed across the samples from those patients. In tolerant patients, donor-specific Tregs expanded more than Tregs overall, which suggests antigen-driven rather than nonspecific expansion. The most biologically relevant and donor-specific TCRbeta repertoire appeared to be identified by expanding Tregs with activated donor B cells.

Trimming leaves V shorter by 6 bases and J shorter by 0 bases, with the junction holding 19 bases beyond the gene matches. From cysteine to phenylalanine, the CDR3 is 20 amino acids long. The entry retains the CDR3 DNA only, 60 bases that are in frame from base 1. The germline V gene (reference sequence) provides CDR1 MNHEY and CDR2 SMNVEV. For TCRbeta CDR3 sequencing, genomic DNA was extracted from sorted cells using the QIAGEN DNeasy Blood and Tissue Kit. High-throughput TCRbeta CDR3 sequencing, which included PCR amplification with bias correction and internal controls, was done commercially through immunoSEQ. For the original study's pipeline: Unique productive TCRbeta sequences were defined by CDR3 nucleotide sequence where primers matched, otherwise by CDR3 amino acid sequence with Vbeta and Jbeta genes. Sorting error was corrected by removing sequences shared between sorted populations at a frequency ratio of 2:1 or less, and the remaining shared sequences were assigned to the higher population. Sequences were defined as donor-reactive when expanded at least 5-fold in CFSE-low cells versus unstimulated cells and present at a frequency of at least 0.01% in CFSE-low cells. Repertoire divergence was quantified by Jensen-Shannon divergence calculated from the top 100 TCRbeta sequences ranked by frequency. For samples with multiple sequencing runs, sorting error was corrected in each run separately before the runs were combined. In TCRdb, the immuneACCESS table is reduced to in-frame sequences with V and J assigned. These tables do not hold every clone; where another copy was compared, an unresolved V gene accounts for under half, and the others remain unexplained. Clonal size and the V and J genes are those of that table, whereas D and trimming came from the DNA. Counted in this sample were about 60,000 clones; around nine tenths of them appeared once. The ten largest clones add up to roughly 9.8% of the sample.

For this clone: It lacks a known antigen. No base quality information exists; no much larger clone differs at one position.

The time point label, read with the paper, signifies: blood sample drawn before combined kidney and bone marrow transplant. Unstimulated Tregs (CD4+CD25+CD127-), CD4+ non-Tregs (CD4+CD25-), CD4 and CD8 cells were FACS-sorted from thawed PBMCs. A few combined kidney and bone marrow transplant recipients from the ITN036ST trial were included as patients, and samples were available only from these trial subjects. Healthy control blood was processed to PBMCs with a Ficoll density gradient and then cryopreserved, whereas patient PBMCs were collected both before and after transplant. This sequence uses TRBV27 and TRBJ1-5, with 8 central nucleotides matching TRBD1. This specimen was CD8+ T cells from blood, taken before the transplant. The receptor comes from a human donor who received a combined kidney and bone marrow transplant. The nucleotides read TGTGCCAGCAGCCCACTAGGCTCGCAGGGGGCTCTGAATAGCAATCAGCCCCAGCATTTT. Its translation is CASSPLGSQGALNSNQPQHF.